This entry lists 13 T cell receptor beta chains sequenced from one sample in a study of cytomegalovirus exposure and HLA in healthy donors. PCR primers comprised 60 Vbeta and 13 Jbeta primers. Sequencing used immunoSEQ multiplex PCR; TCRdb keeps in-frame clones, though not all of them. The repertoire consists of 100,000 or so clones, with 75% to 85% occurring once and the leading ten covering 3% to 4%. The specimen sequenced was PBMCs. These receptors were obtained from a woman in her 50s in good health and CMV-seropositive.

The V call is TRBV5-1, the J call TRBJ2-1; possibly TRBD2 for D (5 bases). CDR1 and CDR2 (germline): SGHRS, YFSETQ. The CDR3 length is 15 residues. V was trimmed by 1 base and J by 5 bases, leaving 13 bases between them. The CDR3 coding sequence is TGCGCCAGCAGCTTGCGGACCGGAGCGGACAATGAGCAGTTCTTC. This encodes CASSLRTGADNEQFF.

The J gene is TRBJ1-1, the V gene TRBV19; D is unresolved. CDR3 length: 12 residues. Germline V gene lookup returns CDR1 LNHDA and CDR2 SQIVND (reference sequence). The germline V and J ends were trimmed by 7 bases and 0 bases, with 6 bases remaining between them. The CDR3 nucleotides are TGTGCCAGTATGCACATGAACACTGAAGCTTTCTTT. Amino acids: CASMHMNTEAFF.

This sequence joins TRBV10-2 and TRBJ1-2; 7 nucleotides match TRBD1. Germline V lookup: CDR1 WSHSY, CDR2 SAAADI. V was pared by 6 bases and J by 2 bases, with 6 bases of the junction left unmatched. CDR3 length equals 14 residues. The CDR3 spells CASSPGQQNYGYTF. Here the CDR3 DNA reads TGCGCCAGCAGCCCGGGACAGCAAAACTATGGCTACACCTTC.

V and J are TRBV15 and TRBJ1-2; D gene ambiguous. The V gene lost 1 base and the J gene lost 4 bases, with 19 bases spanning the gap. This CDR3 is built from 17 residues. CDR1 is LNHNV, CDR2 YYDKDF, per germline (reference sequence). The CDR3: CATSRATDSSDSYGYTF. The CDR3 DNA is TGTGCCACCAGCAGAGCGACCGACTCGTCCGATTCCTATGGCTACACCTTC.

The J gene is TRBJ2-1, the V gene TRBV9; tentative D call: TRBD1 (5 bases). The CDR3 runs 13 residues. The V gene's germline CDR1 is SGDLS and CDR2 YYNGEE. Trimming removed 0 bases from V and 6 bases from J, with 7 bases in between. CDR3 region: CASSVGGANEQFF. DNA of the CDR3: TGTGCCAGCAGCGTAGGGGGCGCCAATGAGCAGTTCTTC.

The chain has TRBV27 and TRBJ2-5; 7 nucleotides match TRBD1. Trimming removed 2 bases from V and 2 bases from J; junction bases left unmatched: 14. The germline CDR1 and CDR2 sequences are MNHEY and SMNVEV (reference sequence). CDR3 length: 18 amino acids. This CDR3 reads CASSLQGVEDRWQETQYF. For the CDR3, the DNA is TGTGCCAGCAGTTTACAGGGGGTAGAAGACCGCTGGCAAGAGACCCAGTACTTC.

The CDR3 DNA reads TGTGCCAGCAGCTTCAGGACAGGGAAGACTGAAGCTTTCTTT. This gives the protein CASSFRTGKTEAFF. This chain uses TRBV5-6 with TRBJ1-1; 8 bases agree with TRBD1. Germline lookup yields CDR1 SGHDT and CDR2 YYEEEE. This CDR3 is built from 14 residues. Trimming took 2 bases from V and 5 from J; bases not matched to a gene: 5.

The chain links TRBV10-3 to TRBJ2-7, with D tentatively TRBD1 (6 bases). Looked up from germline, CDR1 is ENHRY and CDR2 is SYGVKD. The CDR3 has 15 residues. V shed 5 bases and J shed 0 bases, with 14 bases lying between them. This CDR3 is CAISLRTASSYEQYF. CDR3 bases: TGTGCCATCAGTTTGAGGACAGCGAGCTCCTACGAGCAGTACTTC.

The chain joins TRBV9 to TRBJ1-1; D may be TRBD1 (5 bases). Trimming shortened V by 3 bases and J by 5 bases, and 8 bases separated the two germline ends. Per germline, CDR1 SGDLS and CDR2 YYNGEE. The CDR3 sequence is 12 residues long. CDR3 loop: CASSGGGTEAFF. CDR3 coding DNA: TGTGCCAGCAGCGGGGGGGGTACTGAAGCTTTCTTT.

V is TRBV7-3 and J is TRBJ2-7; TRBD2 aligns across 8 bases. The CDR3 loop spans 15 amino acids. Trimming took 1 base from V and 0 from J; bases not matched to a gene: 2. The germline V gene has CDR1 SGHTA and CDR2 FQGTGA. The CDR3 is CASSLSSGASYEQYF. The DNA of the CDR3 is TGTGCCAGCAGCTTAAGTAGCGGGGCCTCCTACGAGCAGTACTTC.

The CDR3 is CSGNGRGTQYF. CDR3 DNA sequence: TGCAGTGGTAATGGTCGGGGGACCCAGTACTTC. The rearrangement uses TRBV20-1 and TRBJ2-5; D is perhaps TRBD2 (5 bases). The CDR3 is 11 amino acids. The V end lost 7 bases, the J end lost 7 bases, and 13 bases lay between the germline ends. Germline V lookup: CDR1 DFQATT, CDR2 SNEGSKA (reference sequence).

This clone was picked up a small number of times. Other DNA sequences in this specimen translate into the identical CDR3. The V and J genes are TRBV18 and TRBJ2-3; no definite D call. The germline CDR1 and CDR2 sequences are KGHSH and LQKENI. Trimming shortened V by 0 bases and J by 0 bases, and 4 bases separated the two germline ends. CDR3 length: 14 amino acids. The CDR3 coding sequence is TGTGCCAGCTCACCACCCGGGAGCACAGATACGCAGTATTTT. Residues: CASSPPGSTDTQYF.

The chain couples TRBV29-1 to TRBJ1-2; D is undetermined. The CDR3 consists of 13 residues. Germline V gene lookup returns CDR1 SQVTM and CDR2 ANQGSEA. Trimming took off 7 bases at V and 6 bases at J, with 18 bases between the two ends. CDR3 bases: TGCAGCGCAGAGGGCCTCAACAAGGATGGCTACACCTTC. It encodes CSAEGLNKDGYTF.